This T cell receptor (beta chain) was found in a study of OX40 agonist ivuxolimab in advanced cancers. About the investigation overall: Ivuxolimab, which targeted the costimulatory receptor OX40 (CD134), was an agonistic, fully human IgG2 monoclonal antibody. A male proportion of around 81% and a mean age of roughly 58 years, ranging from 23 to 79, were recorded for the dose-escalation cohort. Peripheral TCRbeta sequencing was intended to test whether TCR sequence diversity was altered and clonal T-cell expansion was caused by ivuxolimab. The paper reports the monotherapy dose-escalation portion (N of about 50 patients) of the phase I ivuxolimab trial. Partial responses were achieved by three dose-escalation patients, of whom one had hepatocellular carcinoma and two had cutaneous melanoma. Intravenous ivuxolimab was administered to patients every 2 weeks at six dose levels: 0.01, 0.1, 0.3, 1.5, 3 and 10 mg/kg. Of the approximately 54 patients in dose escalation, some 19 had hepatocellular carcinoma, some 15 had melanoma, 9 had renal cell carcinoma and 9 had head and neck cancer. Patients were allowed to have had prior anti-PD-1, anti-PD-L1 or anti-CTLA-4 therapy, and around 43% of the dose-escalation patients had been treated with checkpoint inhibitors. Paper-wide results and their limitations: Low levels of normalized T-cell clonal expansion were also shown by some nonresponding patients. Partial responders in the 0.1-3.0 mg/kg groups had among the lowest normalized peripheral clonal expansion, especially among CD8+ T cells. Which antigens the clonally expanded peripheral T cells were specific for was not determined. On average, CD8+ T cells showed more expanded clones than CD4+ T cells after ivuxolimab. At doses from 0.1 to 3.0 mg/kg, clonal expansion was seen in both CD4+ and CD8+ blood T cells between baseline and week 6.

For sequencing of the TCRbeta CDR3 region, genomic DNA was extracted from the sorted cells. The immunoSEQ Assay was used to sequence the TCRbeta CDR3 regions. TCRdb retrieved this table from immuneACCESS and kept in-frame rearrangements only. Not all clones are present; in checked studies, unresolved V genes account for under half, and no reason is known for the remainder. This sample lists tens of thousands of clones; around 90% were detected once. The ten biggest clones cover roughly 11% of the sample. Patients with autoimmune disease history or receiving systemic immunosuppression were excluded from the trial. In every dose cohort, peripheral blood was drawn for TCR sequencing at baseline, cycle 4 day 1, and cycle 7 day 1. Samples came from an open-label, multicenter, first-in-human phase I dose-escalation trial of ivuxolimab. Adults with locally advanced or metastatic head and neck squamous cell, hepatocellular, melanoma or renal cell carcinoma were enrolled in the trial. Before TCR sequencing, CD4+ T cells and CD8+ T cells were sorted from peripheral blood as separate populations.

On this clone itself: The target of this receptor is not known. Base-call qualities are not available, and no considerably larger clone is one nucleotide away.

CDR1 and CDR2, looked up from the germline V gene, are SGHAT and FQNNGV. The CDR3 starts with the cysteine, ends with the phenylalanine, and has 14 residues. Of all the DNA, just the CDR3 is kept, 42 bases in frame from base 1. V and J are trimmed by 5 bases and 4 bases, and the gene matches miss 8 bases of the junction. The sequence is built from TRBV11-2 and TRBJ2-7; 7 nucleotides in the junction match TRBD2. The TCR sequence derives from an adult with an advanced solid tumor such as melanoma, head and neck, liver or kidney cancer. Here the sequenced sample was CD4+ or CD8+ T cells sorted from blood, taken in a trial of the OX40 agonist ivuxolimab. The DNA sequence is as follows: TGTGCCAGCAGCCCCCCATTGGGAGGGTACGAGCAGTACTTC. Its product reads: CASSPPLGGYEQYF.